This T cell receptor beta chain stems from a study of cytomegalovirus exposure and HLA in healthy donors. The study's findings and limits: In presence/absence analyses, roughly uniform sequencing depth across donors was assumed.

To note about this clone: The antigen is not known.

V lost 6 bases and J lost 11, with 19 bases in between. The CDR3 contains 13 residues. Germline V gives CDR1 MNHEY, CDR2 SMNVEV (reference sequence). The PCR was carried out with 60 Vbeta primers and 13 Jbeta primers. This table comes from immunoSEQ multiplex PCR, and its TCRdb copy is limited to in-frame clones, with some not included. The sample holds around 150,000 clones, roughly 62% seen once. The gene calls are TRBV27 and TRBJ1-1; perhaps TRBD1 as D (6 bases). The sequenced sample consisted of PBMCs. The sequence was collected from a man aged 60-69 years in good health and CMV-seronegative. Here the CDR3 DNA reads TGTGCCAGCAGCCAACACCACAGGGTGCATGCTTTCTTT. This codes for CASSQHHRVHAFF.